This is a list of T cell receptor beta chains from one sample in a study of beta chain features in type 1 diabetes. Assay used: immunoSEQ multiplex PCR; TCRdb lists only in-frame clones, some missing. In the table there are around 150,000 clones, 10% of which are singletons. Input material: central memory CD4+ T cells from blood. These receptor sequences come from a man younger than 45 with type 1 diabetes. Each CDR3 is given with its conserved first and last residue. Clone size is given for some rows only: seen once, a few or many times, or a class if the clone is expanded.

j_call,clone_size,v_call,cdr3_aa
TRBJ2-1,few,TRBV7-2,CASSLALYNEQFF
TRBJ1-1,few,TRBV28,CASKSEGARTEAFF
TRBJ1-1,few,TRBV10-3,CAIRTTGRRTEAFF
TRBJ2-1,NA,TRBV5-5,CASSLLPNNEQFF
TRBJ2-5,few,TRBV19,CASSIQFQETQYF
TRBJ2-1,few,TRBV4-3,CASSQEVGSNEQFF
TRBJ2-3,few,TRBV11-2,CASSPTVGGDTQYF
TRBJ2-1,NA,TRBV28,CASSFSGQGSYNEQFF
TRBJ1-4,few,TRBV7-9,CASSFLPGREKLFF
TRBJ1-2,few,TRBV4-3,CASSQELEGSYTF
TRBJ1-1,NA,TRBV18,CASSLPTVNTEAFF
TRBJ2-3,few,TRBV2,CASWTATTDTQYF
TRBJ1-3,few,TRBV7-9,CASSLEGFAGNTIYF
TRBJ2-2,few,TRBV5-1,CASSLAGTGGTGELFF
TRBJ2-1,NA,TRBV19,CASSTPQGTSYHNEQFF
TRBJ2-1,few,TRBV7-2,CASSPNFQGKQFF
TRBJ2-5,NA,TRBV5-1,CASSWDSQETQYF
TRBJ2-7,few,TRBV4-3,CASSQDSSGYEQYF
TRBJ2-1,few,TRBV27,CASSPRPDSHEQFF
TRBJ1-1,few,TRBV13,CASKGDSNTEAFF
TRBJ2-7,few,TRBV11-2,CASSLGLASGEQYF
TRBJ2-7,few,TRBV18,CASSPPHSYEQYF
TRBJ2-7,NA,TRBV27,CASSRGIGDEQYF
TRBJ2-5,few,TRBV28,CASRSGTSGRGGETQYF
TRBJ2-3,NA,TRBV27,CASSLLAIEPTDTQYF
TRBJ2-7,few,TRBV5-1,CASQGSGYEQYF
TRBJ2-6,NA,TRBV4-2,CASSQVPGTANSGANVLTF
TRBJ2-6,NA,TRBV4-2,CASSQVSSSGANVLTF
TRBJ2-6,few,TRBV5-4,CASSNSGRSGANVLTF
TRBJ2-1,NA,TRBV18,CASSSAGLASGEQFF
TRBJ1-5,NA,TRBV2,CASRDDRYSNQPQHF
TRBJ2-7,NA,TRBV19,CASSIPDFYEQYF
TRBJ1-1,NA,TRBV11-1,CASGVDPHTEAFF
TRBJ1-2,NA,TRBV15,CATSRDQNSPVYGYTF
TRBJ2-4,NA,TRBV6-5,CASSSPVKNIQYF